Listed below are T cell receptor beta chains from one sample, sequenced in a study of blood T cell repertoires in COVID-19. Measured with immunoSEQ multiplex PCR; TCRdb has only the in-frame clones, and not every one. Among more than 95,000 clones listed, less than 90% were seen once. The sequencing sample was made of peripheral blood. The receptors come from a human donor in a cohort sampled during active COVID-19. CDR3s include the opening cysteine and the closing phenylalanine or tryptophan.

j_gene,v_gene,CDR3aa
TRBJ2-1,TRBV7-2,CASSFGRPSYNEQFF
TRBJ2-5,TRBV19,CASSIVGGIETQYF
TRBJ1-2,TRBV9,CASSVGDSANYGYTF
TRBJ2-7,TRBV5-1,CASSLAGMGHEQYF
TRBJ1-1,TRBV18,CASSRDRDTEAFF
TRBJ2-7,TRBV28,CARNLAGAVEQYF
TRBJ2-3,TRBV7-9,CASSQRDRDTDTQYF
TRBJ2-7,TRBV5-1,CASSTQRQGASYEQYF
TRBJ2-2,TRBV21-1,CASSKARGDHGRANSTTGELFF
TRBJ2-3,TRBV7-8,CASSFGVTDTQYF
TRBJ1-4,TRBV19,CASSIGQGKEKLFF
TRBJ2-5,TRBV15,CATSRVQQETQYF
TRBJ2-1,TRBV7-9,CASSFQGPTYNEQFF
TRBJ2-7,TRBV7-9,CASSTTDRAISYEQYF
TRBJ1-1,TRBV6-5,CASSYGQGAPNTEAFF
TRBJ1-1,TRBV18,CASSPTGTGRTEAFF
TRBJ2-7,TRBV9,CASSVTGSSYEQYF
TRBJ1-3,TRBV11-3,CASSLDDWDSSGNTIYF
TRBJ2-5,TRBV11-2,CASSPGLAGREEETQYF
TRBJ1-6,TRBV7-2,CASSLALGTGSSPLHF
TRBJ1-6,TRBV2,CASGQGSSYNSPLHF
TRBJ1-3,TRBV5-5,CASSPSGSGNTIYF
TRBJ2-3,TRBV4-2,CASSQESLAGATDTQYF
TRBJ2-7,TRBV3-1/TRBV3-2,CASSQDKGEDPSSYEQYF
TRBJ1-3,TRBV2,CASSAGTVGNTIYF
TRBJ2-1,TRBV10-3,CAISETGESYNEQFF
TRBJ2-3,TRBV5-5,CASSYNPGDGDTQYF
TRBJ1-3,TRBV3-1/TRBV3-2,CASSRPGHSGNTIYF
TRBJ1-1,TRBV19,CASRGTAANTEAFF
TRBJ2-5,TRBV9,CASSLATAYQETQYF
TRBJ1-4,TRBV5-1,CASSFSGFGEKLFF
TRBJ2-1,TRBV18,CASSLDSAALRSYNEQFF
TRBJ1-5,TRBV29-1,CSVEEGSGQPQHF
TRBJ1-5,TRBV28,CASSLQQGANQPQHF
TRBJ2-1,TRBV14,CASSQLQYNEQFF
TRBJ2-7,TRBV3-1/TRBV3-2,CASSQVSGADTYEQYF
TRBJ2-5,TRBV2,CASRERSETQYF
TRBJ1-1,TRBV21-1,CASSKVKQNTEAFF
TRBJ1-2,TRBV24-1,CATSVGEYGYTF
TRBJ1-4,TRBV18,CASSPPGDAEKLFF
TRBJ1-6,TRBV6-5,CASRGQYNSPLHF
TRBJ2-1,TRBV7-3,CASSQVPSYRPFF
TRBJ1-4,TRBV4-1,CASSQGGTASNEKLFF
TRBJ2-7,TRBV2,CASNDRQGATYEQYF